What follows are 24 T cell receptor beta chains derived from one specimen sequenced in a study of control samples from healthy donors and cancer patients. The method was immunoSEQ multiplex PCR; TCRdb's version includes in-frame clones alone and lacks a portion of them. The sample carries 95,000 to 100,000 clones, almost 85% recorded once. Sequenced: blood. These receptor sequences come from a man aged 55 to 70 in good health.

This clone showed up just once. The chain combines TRBV3-1 (or the pseudogene TRBV3-2) with TRBJ1-5, with TRBD1 identical over 8 bases. The CDR3 loop spans 14 amino acids. The germline V gene encodes CDR1 LGHDT and CDR2 YNNKEL (reference sequence). V gave up 6 bases and J gave up 3 bases; unmatched junction bases: 4. This CDR3 reads CASSKGQDNQPQHF. CDR3 DNA sequence: TGTGCCAGCAGTAAGGGACAGGACAATCAGCCCCAGCATTTT.

The chain combines TRBV2 with TRBJ2-1; D perhaps matches TRBD2 (5 bases). CDR3 length: 17 residues. The V and J ends lost 2 bases and 3 bases respectively, with 17 bases between them. Germline V CDR1 and CDR2: SNHLY, FYNNEI. The CDR3 reads CASSEKLWELIYNEQFF. The CDR3, as DNA: TGTGCCAGCAGTGAAAAGCTCTGGGAGTTGATCTACAATGAGCAGTTCTTC.

The chain combines TRBV20-1 with TRBJ2-5; D unresolved. V lost 3 bases, J lost 2 bases, and 7 bases lay in between. From germline, CDR1 is DFQATT and CDR2 SNEGSKA (reference sequence). The CDR3 has 12 residues. CDR3 amino acids: CSASTEQETQYF. The CDR3 bases are TGCAGTGCTAGTACAGAACAAGAGACCCAGTACTTC.

CDR3 bases: TGTGCCAGCAGCTTGGGCGGCAGGGCGGAGACCCAGTACTTC. Protein sequence: CASSLGGRAETQYF. This chain joins TRBV5-6 and TRBJ2-5; maybe TRBD1 (5 bases). From germline, CDR1 is SGHDT and CDR2 YYEEEE. V dropped 0 bases and J dropped 5 bases, with 11 bases sitting between them. The CDR3 sequence is 14 residues long.

The rearrangement uses TRBV6-5 and TRBJ1-4; D is possibly TRBD1 (5 bases). The V gene's germline CDR1 is MNHEY and CDR2 SVGAGI. The CDR3 covers 15 residues. Trimming pared 8 bases from V and 0 bases from J, leaving 13 bases between. Written as DNA, the CDR3 is TGTGCCAGCGGACGCCCGGGACCAACTAATGAAAAACTGTTTTTT. Its translation is CASGRPGPTNEKLFF.

The gene calls are TRBV5-1 and TRBJ2-3; D is unresolved. CDR1 and CDR2 from the germline V gene are SGHRS and YFSETQ. The V end was cut by 5 bases, the J end by 2 bases, with 3 bases between. The CDR3 covers 11 residues. The CDR3 sequence: CASRYTDTQYF. The CDR3 bases are TGCGCCAGCAGGTACACAGATACGCAGTATTTT.

This clone is classed as medium-sized. V and J are TRBV15 and TRBJ2-3; the match to TRBD1 covers 8 bases. The CDR3 loop spans 15 amino acids. Per germline, CDR1 LNHNV and CDR2 YYDKDF (reference sequence). With 3 bases clipped from V and 7 bases from J, the junction kept 9 bases outside the gene matches. CDR3 coding DNA: TGTGCCACCAGCAGTGAGACAGGGGAACCAAATACGCAGTATTTT. It translates to CATSSETGEPNTQYF.

This clone has just a few counts. This chain joins TRBV4-1 and TRBJ2-5; D is unresolved. V lost 1 base and J 1 base, leaving 10 bases between the germline ends. CDR1 is MGHRA and CDR2 is YSYEKL in the germline V gene. The CDR3 contains 15 residues. The DNA of the CDR3 is TGCGCCAGCAGCCAAGCCCCAACGGTCCAAGAGACCCAGTACTTC. Residues: CASSQAPTVQETQYF.

This clone was recorded a few times. The chain employs TRBV7-9 and TRBJ2-7, with no clear D. Trimming cost V 5 bases and J 3 bases, with 8 bases left between them. CDR3 length: 12 residues. Germline V gene data show CDR1 as SEHNR and CDR2 as FQNEAQ (reference sequence). CDR3 region: CASSPSDYEQYF. For the CDR3, the DNA is TGTGCCAGCAGCCCTTCCGACTACGAGCAGTACTTC.

This clone turned up a few times. This chain connects TRBV4-1 to TRBJ1-1; D gene unclear. The germline V gene encodes CDR1 MGHRA and CDR2 YSYEKL. Deletions cut 1 base from V and 7 bases from J, with 7 bases between. The CDR3 is made up of 12 amino acids. The CDR3 coding sequence is TGCGCCAGCAGCCAAGGGGTTAGTGAAGCTTTCTTT. Amino acids: CASSQGVSEAFF.

The chain employs TRBV6-1 and TRBJ2-2, with D perhaps matching TRBD1 or TRBD2 (6 bases each). Germline loops: CDR1 MNHNS, CDR2 SASEGT. Deletions cut 2 bases from V and 3 bases from J, with 25 bases between. This CDR3 has 20 residues. This chain's CDR3 is CASSEWGAGIRVRDTGELFF. The CDR3 coding sequence is TGTGCCAGCAGTGAATGGGGGGCAGGGATAAGGGTCAGGGACACCGGGGAGCTGTTTTTT.

The count of this clone is one. The chain employs TRBV5-1 and TRBJ2-5, with D maybe TRBD1 (6 bases). The CDR3 extends over 14 amino acids. V was clipped by 2 bases and J by 5 bases, with 13 bases between them. Looked up from germline, CDR1 is SGHRS and CDR2 is YFSETQ. In nucleotides, the CDR3 is TGCGCCAGCAGCTTAATTGCAGGGGAGGAGACCCAGTACTTC. Protein product: CASSLIAGEETQYF.

The genes are TRBV6-4 and TRBJ2-3, with 10 bases aligning to TRBD2. The germline gives CDR1 MRHNA, CDR2 SNTAGT. The CDR3 loop spans 15 amino acids. Trimming at V came to 2 bases and at J to 1 base, leaving 0 bases not matched to a gene. DNA of the CDR3: TGTGCCAGCAGTGACGGGACTAGCGGCACAGATACGCAGTATTTT. It specifies CASSDGTSGTDTQYF.

The chain recombines TRBV6-6 with TRBJ1-5, with TRBD1 matching 7 bases. From germline, CDR1 is MNHNY and CDR2 SVGAGI (reference sequence). The CDR3 length is 15 residues. V lost 2 bases to trimming and J lost 0 bases; unmatched junction nucleotides: 1. The CDR3 DNA sequence: TGTGCCAGCAGTTACACAGGGGATAGCAATCAGCCCCAGCATTTT. Translated, it gives CASSYTGDSNQPQHF.

This clone has only one observation. This chain links TRBV6-5 with TRBJ1-1; no clear D. Trimming took off 0 bases at V and 5 bases at J, with 7 bases between the two ends. The germline V gene has CDR1 MNHEY and CDR2 SVGAGI. CDR3 length equals 13 residues. The CDR3 loop reads CASSYSGETEAFF. Here the CDR3 DNA reads TGTGCCAGCAGTTACTCGGGTGAGACTGAAGCTTTCTTT.

In its sample, this clone was seen a few times. The gene calls are TRBV7-4 and TRBJ1-6; 8 positions match TRBD1. CDR1 and CDR2 (germline): SGHVT, SQSDAQ. The length of the CDR3 is 15 residues. V shed 1 base, J shed 14 bases, and the junction held 10 bases outside the gene matches. DNA for the CDR3: TGTGCCAGCAGCTTAGTGACTCTCCGGGACAGGACCCTCCACTTT. This gives the protein CASSLVTLRDRTLHF. The full variable domain, its missing parts supplied by reference TRBV7-4 and TRBJ1-6, is GAGVSQSPRYKVAKRGRDVALRCDSISGHVTLYWYRQTLGQGSEVLTYSQSDAQRDKSGRPSGRFSAERPERSVSTLKIQRTEQGDSAVYLCASSLVTLRDRTLHFGNGTRLTVT.

This chain connects TRBV3-1 (or the pseudogene TRBV3-2) to TRBJ1-1, with 8 bases aligning to TRBD1. The CDR3 covers 15 residues. CDR1 and CDR2 (germline): LGHDT, YNNKEL (reference sequence). V lost 4 bases and J lost 0; bases outside the gene matches: 4. The CDR3 spells CASSLQGAVNTEAFF. The CDR3 DNA reads TGTGCCAGCAGCCTGCAGGGGGCGGTGAACACTGAAGCTTTCTTT.

The genes are TRBV6-5 and TRBJ2-5; D is ambiguous. The germline V gene has CDR1 MNHEY and CDR2 SVGAGI. V was trimmed by 0 bases and J by 4 bases, leaving 6 bases between them. This CDR3 is 13 amino acids long. This CDR3 reads CASSYSRSETQYF. DNA of the CDR3: TGTGCCAGCAGTTACTCACGTTCAGAGACCCAGTACTTC.

The chain links TRBV27 to TRBJ2-1; 9 nucleotides match TRBD2. Germline CDR1 reads MNHEY; CDR2 reads SMNVEV (reference sequence). The CDR3 is 15 amino acids. With V trimmed by 5 bases and J by 6 bases, 8 bases remained unmatched. CDR3 residues: CASSRSGSVVNEQFF. The DNA for the CDR3 is TGTGCCAGCAGTCGTAGCGGGAGCGTGGTCAATGAGCAGTTCTTC.

The chain uses TRBV5-1 and TRBJ1-1, with D uncertain. Trimming cost V 3 bases and J 1 base, with 13 bases left between them. Germline loops: CDR1 SGHRS, CDR2 YFSETQ. The length of the CDR3 is 15 residues. The CDR3 region is CASSSESWGNTEAFF. CDR3 bases: TGCGCCAGCAGCTCGGAGTCTTGGGGGAACACTGAAGCTTTCTTT.

The rearrangement uses TRBV30 and TRBJ2-7; D is uncertain. The V end was cut by 0 bases, the J end by 5 bases, with 14 bases between. From germline, CDR1 is GTSNPN and CDR2 SVGIG (reference sequence). The CDR3 consists of 14 residues. The CDR3 DNA is TGTGCCTGGAGTGTACCCATAGATTCCCACGAGCAGTACTTC. This codes for CAWSVPIDSHEQYF.

V is TRBV5-1 and J is TRBJ2-1, with D uncertain. Germline-derived CDR1 and CDR2 are SGHRS and YFSETQ. Trimming stripped 8 bases from V and 4 bases from J, with 7 bases between. This CDR3 has 11 amino acids. DNA for the CDR3: TGCGCCAGTGGGAATTACAATGAGCAGTTCTTC. It is translated as CASGNYNEQFF.

Comment on this clone: At one end the junction does not follow the germline gene, possibly because of a read error. The chain uses TRBV7-9 and TRBJ2-7; perhaps TRBD1 as D (5 bases). The germline V gene has CDR1 SEHNR and CDR2 FQNEAQ (reference sequence). The CDR3 length is 13 residues. CDR3 sequence reads: CASSTSLGVLTSF. In nucleotides, the CDR3 is TGTGCCAGCAGCACTTCCTTAGGGGTCCTAACCTCTTTC. The complete variable domain, with remaining parts taken from reference TRBV7-9 and TRBJ2-7, reads DTGVSQNPRHKITKRGQNVTFRCDPISEHNRLYWYRQTLGQGPEFLTYFQNEAQLEKSRLLSDRFSAERPKGSFSTLEIQRTEQGDSAMYLCASSTSLGVLTSFGPGTRLTVT.

The V call is TRBV30, the J call TRBJ1-5; 7 nucleotides agree with TRBD1. The CDR3 has 13 amino acids. Germline CDR1 and CDR2: GTSNPN and SVGIG (reference sequence). V gave up 4 bases and J gave up 5 bases; unmatched junction bases: 5. CDR3 bases: TGTGCCTGGACAGACAGGGCCGATCAGCCCCAGCATTTT. Its translation is CAWTDRADQPQHF. Based on the CDR3 plus reference TRBV30 and TRBJ1-5, the full variable domain is SQTIHQWPATLVQPVGSPLSLECTVEGTSNPNLYWYRQAAGRGLQLLFYSVGIGQISSEVPQNLSASRPQDRQFILSSKKLLLSDSGFYLCAWTDRADQPQHFGDGTRLSIL.